This TCR beta chain was captured by sequencing in a study of T-cell reconstitution after alpha-beta-depleted transplantation in children. The ends were cut back, 7 bases at V and 5 bases at J, with 12 bases in the middle. This CDR3 region has 13 residues. Germline lookup yields CDR1 MDHEN and CDR2 SYDVKM. Library preparation (for TCRbeta) was performed with unique molecular identifiers. TCRdb re-called the PCR reads through MiXCR, storing one row per CDR3 protein. The sample has 670,000 or so distinct CDR3 sequences; around 13% are singletons. This clonotype was recorded many times. The antigen is undetermined. Notes on the study in general: Surviving recipient T cells and thymic progenitors accounted for the high day-60 TCRbeta diversity observed in some patients.

The genes are TRBV28 and TRBJ2-1; D may be TRBD1 (6 bases). This clonotype was sampled from a girl aged 2 to 9 with congenital amegakaryocytic thrombocytopenia, due to receive a stem cell transplant. This material consisted of PBMCs, taken before TCRalphabeta/CD19-depleted stem cell transplant. CDR3: CASTGQLHNEQFF. CDR3 DNA sequence: TGTGCCAGCACGGGACAACTGCACAATGAGCAGTTCTTC.